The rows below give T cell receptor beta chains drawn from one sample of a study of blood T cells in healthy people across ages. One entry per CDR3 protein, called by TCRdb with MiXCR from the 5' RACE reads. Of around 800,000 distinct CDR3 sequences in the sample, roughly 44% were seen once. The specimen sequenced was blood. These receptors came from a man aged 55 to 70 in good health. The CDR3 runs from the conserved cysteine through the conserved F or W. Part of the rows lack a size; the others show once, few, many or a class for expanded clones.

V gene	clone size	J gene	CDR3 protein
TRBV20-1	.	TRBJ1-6	CSARAGDRVNSPLHF
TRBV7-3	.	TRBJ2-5	CASSFGTPSYNEQYF
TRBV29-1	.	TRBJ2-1	CSIFGGDHYNEQFF
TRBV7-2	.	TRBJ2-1	CASSSDTRPKFF
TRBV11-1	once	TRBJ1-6	CASSSNGGVNSPLHF
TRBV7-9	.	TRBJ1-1	CASSPVVGSTEAFF
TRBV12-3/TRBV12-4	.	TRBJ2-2	CASRTTGPGELFF
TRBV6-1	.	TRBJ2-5	CANSDTPQETQYF
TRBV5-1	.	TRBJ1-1	CASSLGSKGDTEAFF
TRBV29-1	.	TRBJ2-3	CSAATGGTDTQYF
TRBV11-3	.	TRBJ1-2	CASSSPWRGGNYGYTF
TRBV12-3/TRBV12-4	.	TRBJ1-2	CASSLSAGNYGYTF
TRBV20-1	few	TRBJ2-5	CSATDMYQETQYF
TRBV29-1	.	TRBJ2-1	CSIMAPQSYNEQFF
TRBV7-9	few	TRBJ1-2	CASSHSGTGYGYTF
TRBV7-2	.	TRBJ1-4	CASSQSGGTNEKLFF
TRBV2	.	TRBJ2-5	CASSPSRGGETQYF
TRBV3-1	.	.	CASSPSFQLRVDEQYF
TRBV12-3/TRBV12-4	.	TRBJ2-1	CASRSTADEQFF
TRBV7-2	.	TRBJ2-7	CASSLEVSLGLSSYEQYF
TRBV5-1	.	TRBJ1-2	CASRNTGGPAGYTF
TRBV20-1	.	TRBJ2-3	CSARDKPDRTDTQYF
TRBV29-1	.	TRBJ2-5	CSVDPGQPAGETQYF
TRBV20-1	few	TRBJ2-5	CSAGGRQETQYF
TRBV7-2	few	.	CASSLATRDEQYF
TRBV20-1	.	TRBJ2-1	CSATGQGNEQFF
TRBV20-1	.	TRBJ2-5	CSARYQETQYF
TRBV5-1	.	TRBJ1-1	CASSTGGNTEAFF
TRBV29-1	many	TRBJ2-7	CSVVLGLSSYEQYF
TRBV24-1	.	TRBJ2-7	CATSDVWDSSYEQYF